Below, 7 T cell receptor beta chains from the same sample are listed, as sequenced in a study of T cell repertoires in cytomegalovirus infection. TCRdb re-called the reads with MiXCR, one entry per CDR3 protein. This table has hundreds of thousands of distinct CDR3 sequences, 20% to 30% appearing once. Sequencing was done on a sample of CD8+ T cells from PBMCs. The receptors were sampled from a human donor in good health (CMV status not recorded). Some clones in this sample may be carry-over from other donors' samples.

Comments on this clonotype: A much more abundant neighbour one base away suggests this may be a read error. The chain carries TRBV7-9 and TRBJ2-5, with TRBD1 matching over 7 bases. CDR1 is SEHNR, CDR2 FQNEAQ, per germline (reference sequence). J gave up 5 bases and V 5 bases, and 11 bases lay outside the gene matches. CDR3 length: 15 residues. CDR3: CASSPGTEKFETQYF. Here the CDR3 DNA reads TGTGCCAGCAGCCCCGGGACAGAGAAGTTTGAGACCCAGTACTTC.

The gene calls are TRBV28 and TRBJ2-1, with a weak D call TRBD1 (6 bases). V lost 4 bases and J lost 14, with 15 bases in between. There are 12 residues in the CDR3. Germline CDR1 reads MDHEN; CDR2 reads SYDVKM. This CDR3 is CASSYSGHIEFF. In DNA form, the CDR3 reads TGTGCCAGCAGTTACTCGGGACACATCGAGTTCTTC.

This clonotype showed up many times. This chain links TRBV7-9 with TRBJ2-2, with TRBD1 matching over 10 bases. The CDR3 totals 16 residues. V was pared by 4 bases and J by 8 bases, with 10 bases of the junction left unmatched. Germline loops: CDR1 SEHNR, CDR2 FQNEAQ (reference sequence). The CDR3 sequence is CASSYYRDRGSGELFF. For the CDR3, the DNA is TGTGCCAGCAGCTATTACCGGGACAGGGGATCGGGGGAGCTGTTTTTT.

The chain combines TRBV2 with TRBJ2-4; TRBD1 aligns across 8 bases. The CDR3 consists of 16 residues. CDR1 is SNHLY and CDR2 is FYNNEI in the germline V gene. The V segment lost 1 base and the J segment 2 bases; nucleotides outside the gene matches: 4. Here the CDR3 DNA reads TGTGCCAGCAGTGAAGGACAGGGGAATCCCAAAAACATTCAGTACTTC. It specifies CASSEGQGNPKNIQYF.

The chain is built from TRBV5-5 and TRBJ1-1; D might be TRBD1 (6 bases). V gave up 4 bases and J gave up 1 base, with 17 bases separating them. Germline V gene sequence: CDR1 SGHKS, CDR2 YYEKEE (reference sequence). The CDR3 has 16 amino acids. In DNA form, the CDR3 reads TGTGCCAGCAGCCCAATCGGACAGCTCGAGAACACTGAAGCTTTCTTT. Its protein product is CASSPIGQLENTEAFF.

This clonotype was found a few times. V is TRBV9 and J is TRBJ2-1; a weak D match, TRBD1 (5 bases). The CDR3 sequence is 13 residues long. V was shortened by 0 bases and J by 7 bases, with 8 bases between the two germline ends. Germline V gene lookup returns CDR1 SGDLS and CDR2 YYNGEE. The CDR3 loop is CASSVDRSNEQFF. CDR3 DNA sequence: TGTGCCAGCAGCGTAGACAGGTCTAATGAGCAGTTCTTC.

The chain recombines TRBV27 with TRBJ1-6, with D maybe TRBD1 (5 bases). CDR1 and CDR2 (germline): MNHEY, SMNVEV (reference sequence). V shed 1 base and J shed 8 bases, with 12 bases lying between them. The CDR3 covers 15 residues. CDR3 protein: CASSLFAGHYSPLHF. The CDR3 coding sequence is TGTGCCAGCAGTTTATTTGCAGGGCATTATTCACCCCTCCACTTT.